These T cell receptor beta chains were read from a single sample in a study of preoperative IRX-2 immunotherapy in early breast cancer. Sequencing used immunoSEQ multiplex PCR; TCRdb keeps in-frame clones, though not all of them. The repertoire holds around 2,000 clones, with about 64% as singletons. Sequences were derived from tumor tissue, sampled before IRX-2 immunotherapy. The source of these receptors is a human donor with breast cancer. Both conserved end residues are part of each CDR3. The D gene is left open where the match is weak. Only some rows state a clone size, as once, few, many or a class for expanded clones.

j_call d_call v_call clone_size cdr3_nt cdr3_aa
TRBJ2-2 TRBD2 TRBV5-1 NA TGCGCCACCCGGACTAGCGGGGGCCAGAACACCGGGGAGCTGTTTTTT CATRTSGGQNTGELFF
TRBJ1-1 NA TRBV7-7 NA TGTGCCAGCAGCTTACCGCGCGGGGTGGGGGCTGAAGCTTTCTTT CASSLPRGVGAEAFF
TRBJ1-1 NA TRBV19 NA TGTGCCAGTAGTGTCGTTGGGGGATCGAACACTGAAGCTTTCTTT CASSVVGGSNTEAFF
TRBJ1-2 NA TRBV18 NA TGTGCCAGCTCACCCGACACCCGAAGCTATGGCTACACCTTC CASSPDTRSYGYTF
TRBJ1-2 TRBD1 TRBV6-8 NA TGTGCCAGCAGCATTGGGAAGGGACAGGGGAACTATGGCTACACCTTC CASSIGKGQGNYGYTF
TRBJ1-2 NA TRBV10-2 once TGCGCCAGCAGTGAACGACGGCCAGGGGCCGCGGGTGGCTACACCTTC CASSERRPGAAGGYTF
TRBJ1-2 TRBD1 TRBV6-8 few TGTGCCAGCAGTTACTCGATCGAGTGGGAGTGGGCAGGGGGGTACTATGGCTACACCTTC CASSYSIEWEWAGGYYGYTF
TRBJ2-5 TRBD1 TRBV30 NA TGTGCCTGGAACCGACAGGGAATAGAGACCCAGTACTTC CAWNRQGIETQYF
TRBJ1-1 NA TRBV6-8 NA TGTGCCAGCAGTGAGGGCAAAGGAACTGAAGCTTTCTTT CASSEGKGTEAFF
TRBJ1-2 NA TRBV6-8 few TGTGCCATCGAAAGAGGATCCTCGTATGGCTACACCTTC CAIERGSSYGYTF
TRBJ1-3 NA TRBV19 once TGTGCCAGTAGTATTAGGTCGGCGGGGGATGGAAACACCATATATTTT CASSIRSAGDGNTIYF
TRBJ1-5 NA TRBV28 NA TGTGCCAGCAGTTTAGAGTGGTTTGGTGTCAGGGATGGGTCCAGGAGCAATCAGCCCCAGCATTTT CASSLEWFGVRDGSRSNQPQHF
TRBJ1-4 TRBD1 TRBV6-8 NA TGTGCCAGCAGTGAGGGACAGGGGGTTTTCGGAAAACTGTTTTTT CASSEGQGVFGKLFF
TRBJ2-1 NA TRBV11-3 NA TGTGCCAGCAGCCCGCAGGAGACTACCTTTGAACAGTTCTTC CASSPQETTFEQFF
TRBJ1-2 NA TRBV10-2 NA TGCGCCAGCAGTGAAAAGGAGTGGTATGGCTACACCTTC CASSEKEWYGYTF
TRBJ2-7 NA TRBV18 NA TGTGCCAGCTCACCCCGGGACGTAGACTACGAGCAGTACTTC CASSPRDVDYEQYF
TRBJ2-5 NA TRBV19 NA TGTGCCAGTAGTGACACGGTGAGAGAGACCCAGTACTTC CASSDTVRETQYF
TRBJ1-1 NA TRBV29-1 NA TGCAGCGTTGATTTTGAGGGGGGCACTGAAGCTTTCTTT CSVDFEGGTEAFF
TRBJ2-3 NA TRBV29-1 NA TGCAGCGTTGAAGTAGTTCCAGATACGCAGTATTTT CSVEVVPDTQYF
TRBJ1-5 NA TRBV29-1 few TGCAGCGAGACCCGACCGGGAATTAATCAGCCCCAGCATTTT CSETRPGINQPQHF
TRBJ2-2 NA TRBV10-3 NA TGTGCCATCAGTGAGCCGGGGCGGGGTCTGGCCGGGGAGCTGTTTTTT CAISEPGRGLAGELFF
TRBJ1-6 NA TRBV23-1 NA TGCGCCAGCAGTCAACCAAATCGACAGGCGCCCATTAATTCACCCCTCCACTTT CASSQPNRQAPINSPLHF
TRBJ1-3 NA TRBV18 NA TGTGCCAGCTCACCCAACCCGGACTCTGGAAACACCATATATTTT CASSPNPDSGNTIYF
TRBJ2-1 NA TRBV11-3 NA TGTGCCAGCAGCGAGTCAGGGAATGTAAATGAGCAGTTCTTC CASSESGNVNEQFF
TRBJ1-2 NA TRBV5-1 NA TGCGCCAGCAGCTTGGAAAGGGGCGCGGGTGGCTACACCTTC CASSLERGAGGYTF
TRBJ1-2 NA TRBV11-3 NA TGTGCCAGCAGCTTAGGGGGTCGGGACTATGGCTACACCTTC CASSLGGRDYGYTF
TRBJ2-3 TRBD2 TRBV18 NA TGTGCCAGCTCACCGGGACTAGCGGGGTCCACAGATACGCAGTATTTT CASSPGLAGSTDTQYF
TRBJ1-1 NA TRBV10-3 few TGTGCCATCAGTGAGTCGGGTCACACTGAAGCTTTCTTT CAISESGHTEAFF
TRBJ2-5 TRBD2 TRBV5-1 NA TGCGCCAGCAGCTTGGAGGGGTTAGCGGGGGGGCCCGTGACCCAGTACTTC CASSLEGLAGGPVTQYF
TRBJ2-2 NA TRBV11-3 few TGTGCCAGCAGCTTGGGAGACAGGTTCACCGGGGAGCTGTTTTTT CASSLGDRFTGELFF
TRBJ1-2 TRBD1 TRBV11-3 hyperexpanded TGTGCCAGCAGCTTGGAATTTTTAGGACAGGGAAAGTCTGGCTACACCTTC CASSLEFLGQGKSGYTF
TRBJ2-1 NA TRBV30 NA TGTGCCTGGAGTGGCATCGGGACTCTCGGACCCTACAATGAGCAGTTCTTC CAWSGIGTLGPYNEQFF
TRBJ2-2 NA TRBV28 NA TGTGCCAGCAGTTTTACTCGCACCGGGGAGCTGTTTTTT CASSFTRTGELFF
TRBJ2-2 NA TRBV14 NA TGTGCCAGCAGCCAAGCGGGCACCGGGGAGCTGTTTTTT CASSQAGTGELFF
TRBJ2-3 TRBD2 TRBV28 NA TGTGCCAGCGGGAGGGGCCGAAGGGATACGCAGTATTTT CASGRGRRDTQYF
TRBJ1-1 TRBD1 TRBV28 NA TGTGCCAGCAGTTTCAGGGGCACAGGGGACACTGAAGCTTTCTTT CASSFRGTGDTEAFF
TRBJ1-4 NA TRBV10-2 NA TGCGCCAGTGCAGGTGGACAGCGAACAACTAATGAAAAACTGTTTTTT CASAGGQRTTNEKLFF
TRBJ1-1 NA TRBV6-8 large TGTGCCAGCAGTTACGGAGGGAACACTGAAGCTTTCTTT CASSYGGNTEAFF
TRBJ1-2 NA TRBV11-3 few TGTGCCAGCAGCTTGCCCGCAATTCTCTATGGCTACACCTTC CASSLPAILYGYTF
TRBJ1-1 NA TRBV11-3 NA TGTGCCAGCAGCCGAGGTCAGGGGACCACTGAAGCTTTCTTT CASSRGQGTTEAFF
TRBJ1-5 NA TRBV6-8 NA TGTGCCAGCAAGCGGGAGGTCCGGAGCAATCAGCCCCAGCATTTT CASKREVRSNQPQHF
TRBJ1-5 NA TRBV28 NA TGTGCCAGCCGTGTTGGTACTCGGGGAGACAATCAGCCCCAGCATTTT CASRVGTRGDNQPQHF
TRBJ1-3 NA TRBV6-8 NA TGTGCCAGCACCAGGGCGGGGGCCGGAAACACCATATATTTT CASTRAGAGNTIYF
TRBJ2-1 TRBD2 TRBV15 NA TGTGCCACCAGCAGAGATGTATTAGGACTAGAGAAGTTCTTC CATSRDVLGLEKFF
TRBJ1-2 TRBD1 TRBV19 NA TGTGCCAGTACAGCAGGGGGCTACGGCTACACCTTC CASTAGGYGYTF
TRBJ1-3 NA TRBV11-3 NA TGTGCCAGCACCATAAACGAAAGACTGAGCTCTGGAAACACCATATATTTT CASTINERLSSGNTIYF
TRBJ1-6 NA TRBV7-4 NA TGTGCCAGCAGCCCCGGACCCGGGACACCCCTCCACTTT CASSPGPGTPLHF
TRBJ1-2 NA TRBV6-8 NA TGTGCCAGCAATCCAGGGGTTTCGACTGGCTACACCTTC CASNPGVSTGYTF
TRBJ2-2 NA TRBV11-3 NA TGTGCCAGCAGCCAACCGGACAGATCGAACACCGGGGAGCTGTTTTTT CASSQPDRSNTGELFF
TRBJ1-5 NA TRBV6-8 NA TGTGCCATCAGTGGTCGGAGGGTGAATCAGCCCCAGCATTTT CAISGRRVNQPQHF
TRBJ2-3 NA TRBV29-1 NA TGCAGCGTTGAAGATCTCCACGGCCCCGGCCAAGCAGATACGCAGTATTTT CSVEDLHGPGQADTQYF